The subject of this entry is one T cell receptor beta chain. These data are taken from a study of shared clonotypes between healthy human individuals. Genomic DNA of every subset was divided equally among multiple immunoSEQ plates. Authors' data handling: ImmunoSEQ only sent back junction sequences with no quality scores, so filtering was done differently. Some clones are missing from TCRdb's copy, which holds only in-frame ones; the method was immunoSEQ multiplex PCR. D and trimming come from the DNA, and the V and J calls and clone size come from that table. This repertoire shows around 2,000,000 clones, about 95% found once; its top ten account for 1.1%. Terminally differentiated effector memory CD45RA+ cells were excluded by CCR7 positive selection of CD45RO-negative cells. Germline CDR1 is SGHTA and CDR2 is FQGTGA. This CDR3 has 14 residues. The ends lost 5 bases at V and 2 bases at J; junction bases unmatched: 5.

Material: naive CD8+ T cells sorted from blood. The origin of this receptor is a man between 18 and 35 years old in good health. The rearrangement uses TRBV7-3 and TRBJ2-5, with TRBD2 matching over 7 bases. CDR3 DNA sequence: TGTGCCAGCAGCAGCAGCGGGGAGCAAGAGACCCAGTACTTC. This translates into CASSSSGEQETQYF.